These 27 T cell receptor beta chains came from one sample sequenced in a study of blood T cell repertoires in COVID-19. Profiled with immunoSEQ multiplex PCR; TCRdb holds only in-frame clones, not every one. The sample comprises over 150,000 clones, roughly 80% of which are singletons, and under 2% rests with the top ten. Material for sequencing was peripheral blood. These receptors were obtained from a man older than 75 with acute or convalescent COVID-19.

The chain has TRBV29-1 and TRBJ2-7, with TRBD1 matching 8 bases. Germline V gene sequence: CDR1 SQVTM, CDR2 ANQGSEA. There are 14 residues in the CDR3. Germline trimming cut 4 bases from V and 2 bases from J; bases unmatched to any gene: 7. CDR3 residues: CSVVRQGLTYEQYF. In nucleotides, the CDR3 is TGCAGCGTTGTACGACAGGGGCTCACCTACGAGCAGTACTTC.

V and J are TRBV9 and TRBJ2-1; 9 bases agree with TRBD2. The V gene's germline CDR1 is SGDLS and CDR2 YYNGEE. V lost 1 base and J lost 9; bases outside the gene matches: 8. The CDR3 has 15 residues. CDR3 in DNA: TGTGCCAGCAGCGTATCTCCGCGGGGGGGCATTGAGCAGTTCTTC. Protein sequence: CASSVSPRGGIEQFF.

CDR3 amino acids: CASSSTDFGELFF. CDR3 DNA sequence: TGTGCCAGCAGCTCAACGGACTTCGGGGAGCTGTTTTTT. This chain uses TRBV7-2 with TRBJ2-2, with D possibly TRBD2 on 5 matching bases. This CDR3 contains 13 residues. Looked up from germline, CDR1 is SGHTA and CDR2 is FQGNSA. Trimming took 4 bases from V and 7 from J, leaving 10 bases between them.

The chain uses TRBV6-2 or TRBV6-3 and TRBJ1-2; tentatively, D is TRBD1 (6 bases). Germline values: CDR1 MNHEY, CDR2 SVGEGT. The CDR3 runs 13 residues. Trimming shortened V by 6 bases and J by 4 bases, and 12 bases separated the two germline ends. The CDR3 spells CASSRDRIYGYTF. The CDR3 region has the DNA TGTGCCAGCAGCCGCGACAGGATCTATGGCTACACCTTC.

This rearrangement joins TRBV12-5 to TRBJ2-3; possibly TRBD1 for D (6 bases). There are 15 residues in the CDR3. The V end was cut by 6 bases, the J end by 4 bases, with 17 bases between. CDR1 is LGHNT and CDR2 is FRNRAP in the germline V gene. CDR3 amino acids: CASGYTGMRADTQYF. In nucleotides, the CDR3 is TGTGCTAGTGGCTATACAGGGATGCGGGCAGATACGCAGTATTTT.

The chain joins TRBV30 to TRBJ1-1; weak D call: TRBD1 (6 bases). The CDR3 sequence is 15 residues long. CDR1 is GTSNPN, CDR2 SVGIG, per germline (reference sequence). Trimming removed 5 bases at V and 0 bases at J, with 16 bases between. The CDR3 DNA sequence: TGTGCCTGGCAACGGGGGGGGCATTTGAACACTGAAGCTTTCTTT. Translated: CAWQRGGHLNTEAFF.

The chain has TRBV7-8 and TRBJ2-5; 9 bases are a match to TRBD2. The CDR3 spans 16 residues. The V and J ends lost 4 bases and 3 bases, in that order; junction bases with no gene match: 9. Germline values: CDR1 SGHVS, CDR2 FQNEAQ. CDR3 residues: CASSSRPGLAEETQYF. Written as DNA, the CDR3 is TGTGCCAGCAGCTCTCGTCCGGGACTAGCAGAAGAGACCCAGTACTTC.

The V call is TRBV5-4, the J call TRBJ2-2; D not resolved. There are 13 residues in the CDR3. With 3 bases removed from V and 4 bases from J, the gap between germline ends came to 7 bases. Germline lookup yields CDR1 SGHNT and CDR2 YYREEE (reference sequence). CDR3 in amino acids: CASSSVRTGELFF. As DNA, the CDR3 is TGTGCCAGCAGCTCCGTCCGCACCGGGGAGCTGTTTTTT.

This clone was seen a handful of times. The gene calls are TRBV18 and TRBJ2-1, with 7 nucleotides matching TRBD1. Germline V CDR1 and CDR2: KGHSH, LQKENI. Germline trimming cut 0 bases from V and 7 bases from J; bases unmatched to any gene: 3. The CDR3 has 14 amino acids. For the CDR3, the DNA is TGTGCCAGCTCACCACCGACAGGGAATAATGAGCAGTTCTTC. It codes for CASSPPTGNNEQFF.

The chain uses TRBV7-8 and TRBJ1-1; TRBD1 is a possible D gene (5 bases). Trimming shortened V by 1 base and J by 7 bases, and 10 bases separated the two germline ends. Looked up from germline, CDR1 is SGHVS and CDR2 is FQNEAQ. The CDR3 length is 13 residues. CDR3 in DNA: TGTGCCAGCAGCTTAGGTCCAGGGTTTGAAGCTTTCTTT. Protein product: CASSLGPGFEAFF.

J is TRBJ2-1 and V is TRBV7-2; D might be TRBD1 (5 bases). The CDR3 consists of 14 residues. Per the germline V gene, CDR1 is SGHTA and CDR2 is FQGNSA. With 2 bases removed from V and 8 bases from J, the gap between germline ends came to 13 bases. CDR3 nucleotide sequence: TGTGCCAGCAGCTTAAGGGGCAGGGAAGATGAGCAGTTCTTC. Its translation is CASSLRGREDEQFF. The full variable domain, with the rest looked up from reference TRBV7-2 and TRBJ2-1, is GAGVSQSPSNKVTEKGKDVELRCDPISGHTALYWYRQSLGQGLEFLIYFQGNSAPDKSGLPSDRFSAERTGGSVSTLTIQRTQQEDSAVYLCASSLRGREDEQFFGPGTRLTVL.

The rearrangement uses TRBV23-1 and TRBJ2-7; D call uncertain. TRBV23-1 counts as an open reading frame of uncertain function. The CDR3 is 10 residues long. V was cut by 11 bases and J by 1 base, with 6 bases left in between. The CDR3 sequence: CARASYEQYF. The CDR3 region has the DNA TGCGCCCGAGCTTCCTACGAGCAGTACTTC.

This sequence joins TRBV7-2 and TRBJ2-5; the match to TRBD1 covers 9 bases. The CDR3 spans 15 residues. After removal of 5 bases from V and 7 bases from J, the junction contained 11 bases not matched to a gene. CDR1 SGHTA and CDR2 FQGNSA come from the germline V gene. For the CDR3, the DNA is TGTGCCAGCAGCCCCGGGACGGACAGGGGTGGGACCCAGTACTTC. Translated: CASSPGTDRGGTQYF.

The V call is TRBV6-5, the J call TRBJ2-7; 8 positions agree with TRBD1. Trimming cost V 6 bases and J 2 bases; bases outside gene matches: 3. Germline V lookup: CDR1 MNHEY, CDR2 SVGAGI. This CDR3 region has 13 residues. The CDR3 region is CASRGTGTYEQYV. CDR3 nucleotides: TGTGCCAGCAGGGGGACAGGTACCTACGAGCAGTACGTC.

This clone was counted many times. The chain combines TRBV19 with TRBJ1-1, with D possibly being TRBD1 (6 bases). Germline loops: CDR1 LNHDA, CDR2 SQIVND (reference sequence). Trimming pared 2 bases from V and 8 bases from J, leaving 9 bases between. The CDR3 consists of 12 residues. CDR3 residues: CASSILTGEAFF. The DNA for the CDR3 is TGTGCCAGTAGTATACTGACAGGAGAAGCTTTCTTT.

The chain combines TRBV28 with TRBJ2-3; TRBD1 aligns across 7 bases. J gave up 2 bases and V 8 bases, and 4 bases lay outside the gene matches. The germline V gene encodes CDR1 MDHEN and CDR2 SYDVKM. This CDR3 is built from 13 residues. CDR3 region: CASSGQPTDTQYF. As DNA, the CDR3 is TGTGCCAGCTCGGGACAGCCCACAGATACGCAGTATTTT.

The gene calls are TRBV19 and TRBJ1-2; D perhaps matches TRBD1 (5 bases). Looked up from germline, CDR1 is LNHDA and CDR2 is SQIVND (reference sequence). Between the trimmed V and J ends, which lost 2 bases and 4 bases, there was a span of 14 bases. This CDR3 has 15 amino acids. This CDR3 reads CASSILGGEGYGYTF. The CDR3 DNA sequence: TGTGCCAGTAGTATACTGGGGGGGGAAGGCTATGGCTACACCTTC. Filled out from reference TRBV19 and TRBJ1-2, the complete variable domain reads DGGITQSPKYLFRKEGQNVTLSCEQNLNHDAMYWYRQDPGQGLRLIYYSQIVNDFQKGDIAEGYSVSREKKESFPLTVTSAQKNPTAFYLCASSILGGEGYGYTFGSGTRLTVV.

This clone occurred a few times. CDR3 amino acids: CASSPRRGDMNTEAFF. The CDR3, as DNA: TGTGCCAGCTCACCACGACGGGGGGATATGAACACTGAAGCTTTCTTT. This chain joins TRBV18 and TRBJ1-1, with a possible D match to TRBD1 (5 bases). Looked up from germline, CDR1 is KGHSH and CDR2 is LQKENI. This CDR3 has 16 residues. Trimming stripped 1 base from V and 0 bases from J, with 12 bases between.

The chain employs TRBV5-5 and TRBJ2-7; tentatively, D is TRBD1 (7 bases). Trimming removed 3 bases from V and 2 bases from J, with 18 bases in between. The germline V gene has CDR1 SGHKS and CDR2 YYEKEE (reference sequence). The CDR3 runs 16 residues. In nucleotides, the CDR3 is TGTGCCAGCAGCTGGGTATGGGGGGACAGCACCTACGAGCAGTACTTC. It specifies CASSWVWGDSTYEQYF.

This clone appeared a single time. The J gene is TRBJ2-5, the V gene TRBV12-3 or TRBV12-4; the D is unclear. Trimming took 1 base from V and 5 from J, leaving 8 bases between them. This CDR3 comprises 13 residues. The CDR3 spells CASSLGEKETQYF. The CDR3, as DNA: TGTGCCAGCAGTTTAGGCGAAAAGGAGACCCAGTACTTC.

The chain is built from TRBV5-1 and TRBJ1-4, with no clear D. The CDR3 extends over 15 amino acids. Germline V gives CDR1 SGHRS, CDR2 YFSETQ. V lost 2 bases and J lost 8, with 16 bases in between. CDR3 protein: CASSFQAPGAEKLFF. CDR3 DNA: TGCGCCAGCAGCTTCCAGGCCCCGGGAGCGGAAAAACTGTTTTTT.

The chain employs TRBV7-8 and TRBJ1-2; D is uncertain. There are 12 residues in the CDR3. The germline V and J ends were trimmed by 2 bases and 6 bases, with 7 bases remaining between them. CDR1 is SGHVS, CDR2 FQNEAQ, per germline. CDR3 nucleotides: TGTGCCAGCAGCTTACTTCGGGATGGCTACACCTTC. This encodes CASSLLRDGYTF.

The chain has TRBV7-8 and TRBJ1-5; 9 bases are a match to TRBD1. The CDR3 length is 13 residues. Germline V gene data show CDR1 as SGHVS and CDR2 as FQNEAQ. With 6 bases clipped from V and 4 bases from J, the junction kept 1 base outside the gene matches. The CDR3: CASRGQGNQPQHF. The CDR3 coding sequence is TGTGCCAGCAGGGGACAGGGTAATCAGCCCCAGCATTTT.

The V call is TRBV29-1, the J call TRBJ1-5; TRBD1 agrees at 7 bases. This CDR3 is built from 13 residues. Germline CDR1 SQVTM, CDR2 ANQGSEA. Trimming cost V 2 bases and J 8 bases; bases outside gene matches: 6. The CDR3: CSVERQGWKPQHF. In DNA, the CDR3 is TGCAGCGTTGAAAGACAGGGTTGGAAGCCCCAGCATTTT.

The sample holds one count of this clone. This rearrangement joins TRBV24-1 to TRBJ1-5, with 9 bases lining up with TRBD1. The CDR3 consists of 16 residues. V lost 4 bases to trimming and J lost 6 bases; unmatched junction nucleotides: 9. CDR1 KGHDR and CDR2 SFDVKD come from the germline V gene. CDR3 nucleotide sequence: TGTGCCACCAGTGACGGACCGGGACAGGGCGGTCAGCCCCAGCATTTT. Protein sequence: CATSDGPGQGGQPQHF.

The J gene is TRBJ1-4, the V gene TRBV2, with TRBD1 matching over 11 bases. Per the germline V gene, CDR1 is SNHLY and CDR2 is FYNNEI. J lost 0 bases, V lost 8 bases, and 11 bases had no gene match. The CDR3 is 18 residues long. CDR3 protein: CASGQGAPGYATNEKLFF. The CDR3 DNA sequence: TGTGCCAGCGGACAGGGGGCGCCGGGGTATGCAACTAATGAAAAACTGTTTTTT.

This clone showed up just once. The gene calls are TRBV3-1 (or the pseudogene TRBV3-2) and TRBJ2-7; D is ambiguous. Trimming removed 2 bases from V and 4 bases from J, with 6 bases in between. The length of the CDR3 is 12 residues. Germline lookup yields CDR1 LGHDT and CDR2 YNNKEL (reference sequence). The DNA of the CDR3 is TGTGCCAGCAGCCAACAGGAATACGAGCAGTACTTC. This gives the protein CASSQQEYEQYF.